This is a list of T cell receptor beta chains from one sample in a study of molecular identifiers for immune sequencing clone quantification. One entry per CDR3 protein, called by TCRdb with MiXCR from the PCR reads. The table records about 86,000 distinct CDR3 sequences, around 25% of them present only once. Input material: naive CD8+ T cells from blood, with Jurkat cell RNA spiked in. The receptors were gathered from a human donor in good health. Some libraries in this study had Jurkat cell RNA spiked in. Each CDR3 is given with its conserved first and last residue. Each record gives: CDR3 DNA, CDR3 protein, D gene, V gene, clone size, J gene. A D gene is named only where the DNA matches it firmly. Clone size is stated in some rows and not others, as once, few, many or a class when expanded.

CDR3 DNA: TGTGCCAGCTCACCACCGGGCAGTTCTGGGGCCAACGTCCTGACTTTC; CDR3 protein: CASSPPGSSGANVLTF; D gene: .; V gene: TRBV18; clone size: few; J gene: TRBJ2-6
CDR3 DNA: TGTGCCAGCAGCTTAGCGGGACAGGGCGGCAATGAGCAGTTCTTC; CDR3 protein: CASSLAGQGGNEQFF; D gene: TRBD1; V gene: TRBV7-9; clone size: .; J gene: TRBJ2-1
CDR3 DNA: TGTGCCAGCGGCAAGACAGTCACTGAAGCTTTCTTT; CDR3 protein: CASGKTVTEAFF; D gene: .; V gene: TRBV12-3/TRBV12-4; clone size: .; J gene: TRBJ1-1
CDR3 DNA: TGTGCCAGCAACCCGGGACAGGCCCATCAGCCCCAGCATTTT; CDR3 protein: CASNPGQAHQPQHF; D gene: TRBD1; V gene: TRBV28; clone size: .; J gene: TRBJ1-5
CDR3 DNA: TGTGCCAGCAGACGAGAAACTCAGGGGCGCGCAGATACGCAGTATTTT; CDR3 protein: CASRRETQGRADTQYF; D gene: .; V gene: TRBV7-9; clone size: many; J gene: TRBJ2-3
CDR3 DNA: TGTGCCAGCAGCTTAAGAGAACGGGAGAACACCGGGGAGCTGTTTTTT; CDR3 protein: CASSLRERENTGELFF; D gene: .; V gene: TRBV7-9; clone size: many; J gene: TRBJ2-2
CDR3 DNA: TGTGCCAGCAGAACTTCAGGGGTCTACGAGCAGTACTTC; CDR3 protein: CASRTSGVYEQYF; D gene: .; V gene: TRBV27; clone size: .; J gene: TRBJ2-7
CDR3 DNA: TGTGCCAGCAGCTTAGAGGGGCACCGCGAGCAGTACTTC; CDR3 protein: CASSLEGHREQYF; D gene: .; V gene: TRBV7-9; clone size: many; J gene: TRBJ2-7
CDR3 DNA: TGTGCAAGTCGCCCCGGGACCCCGACCGGCTACACCTTC; CDR3 protein: CASRPGTPTGYTF; D gene: .; V gene: TRBV12-2; clone size: few; J gene: TRBJ1-2
CDR3 DNA: TGTGCCAGCCGCGCAGGGCGGACTGAAGCTTTCTTT; CDR3 protein: CASRAGRTEAFF; D gene: .; V gene: TRBV5-4; clone size: few; J gene: TRBJ1-1
CDR3 DNA: TGCAGCGGGGAGGAGGAGGACACCGGGGAGCTGTTTTTT; CDR3 protein: CSGEEEDTGELFF; D gene: .; V gene: TRBV29-1; clone size: many; J gene: TRBJ2-2
CDR3 DNA: TGTGCCAGCAGTTCCTTAGGTAGCGGGAGGGCCCTCGTAAACACCGGGGAGCTGTTTTTT; CDR3 protein: CASSSLGSGRALVNTGELFF; D gene: TRBD2; V gene: TRBV12-3/TRBV12-4; clone size: few; J gene: TRBJ2-2
CDR3 DNA: TGCAGCGTTGAACTAGATACGCAGTATTTT; CDR3 protein: CSVELDTQYF; D gene: .; V gene: TRBV29-1; clone size: many; J gene: TRBJ2-3
CDR3 DNA: TGTGCCAGCAGCCTAGCTCGCGGGTGGAACACCGGGGAGCTGTTTTTT; CDR3 protein: CASSLARGWNTGELFF; D gene: .; V gene: TRBV7-9; clone size: many; J gene: TRBJ2-2
CDR3 DNA: TGTGCCAGCAGCGACCCTGCACAGGGGGCCTCTGGGGCCAACGTCCTGACTTTC; CDR3 protein: CASSDPAQGASGANVLTF; D gene: TRBD1; V gene: TRBV9; clone size: .; J gene: TRBJ2-6
CDR3 DNA: TGCGCCAGCAGCCAAGATCGGGGAACCACTGAAGCTTTCTTT; CDR3 protein: CASSQDRGTTEAFF; D gene: .; V gene: TRBV4-3; clone size: many; J gene: TRBJ1-1
CDR3 DNA: TGTGCCACCCAGATGGGGCTTGGGAACACTGAAGCTTTCTTT; CDR3 protein: CATQMGLGNTEAFF; D gene: .; V gene: TRBV19; clone size: .; J gene: TRBJ1-1
CDR3 DNA: TGTGCCAGCAGAATCGAAGAATCATCCTACGAGCAGTACTTC; CDR3 protein: CASRIEESSYEQYF; D gene: .; V gene: TRBV21-1; clone size: .; J gene: TRBJ2-7
CDR3 DNA: TGTGCCGGCAGTCGCGGGGGGCTGGACGAGCAGTACTTC; CDR3 protein: CAGSRGGLDEQYF; D gene: TRBD2; V gene: TRBV12-3/TRBV12-4; clone size: .; J gene: TRBJ2-7
CDR3 DNA: TGTGCCAGCAGCTTCCGGTTTGAAGAGACCCAGTACTTC; CDR3 protein: CASSFRFEETQYF; D gene: .; V gene: TRBV11-2; clone size: few; J gene: TRBJ2-5
CDR3 DNA: TGCGCCAGCAGCCAACTGACTAGCGGGGGACAAGAGACCCAGTACTTC; CDR3 protein: CASSQLTSGGQETQYF; D gene: TRBD2; V gene: TRBV4-1; clone size: many; J gene: TRBJ2-5
CDR3 DNA: TGTGCCAGCAGTGAGGTGGGGAAGGGAGAAGAGACCCAGTACTTC; CDR3 protein: CASSEVGKGEETQYF; D gene: .; V gene: TRBV6-5; clone size: .; J gene: TRBJ2-5
CDR3 DNA: TGTGCCAGTAGTATACCAGTCCTCTACAATGAGCAGTTCTTC; CDR3 protein: CASSIPVLYNEQFF; D gene: .; V gene: TRBV19; clone size: .; J gene: TRBJ2-1
CDR3 DNA: TGCAGCGTTGAAGGTTGGGATGGCTACACCTTC; CDR3 protein: CSVEGWDGYTF; D gene: .; V gene: TRBV29-1; clone size: .; J gene: TRBJ1-2
CDR3 DNA: TGTGCCAGCCAGGGGGACCCTTCCTACGAGCAGTACTTC; CDR3 protein: CASQGDPSYEQYF; D gene: TRBD1; V gene: TRBV7-9; clone size: .; J gene: TRBJ2-7
CDR3 DNA: TGCGCCAGCAGCCAAGATACCGGGAACAATGAGCAGTTCTTC; CDR3 protein: CASSQDTGNNEQFF; D gene: .; V gene: TRBV4-3; clone size: few; J gene: TRBJ2-1
CDR3 DNA: TGTGCCAGCAGTTTAATCAGGGACTACGAGCAGTACTTC; CDR3 protein: CASSLIRDYEQYF; D gene: .; V gene: TRBV27; clone size: few; J gene: TRBJ2-7
CDR3 DNA: TGTGCCAGCAGTTTACAGGGAAGGTACGAGCAGTACTTC; CDR3 protein: CASSLQGRYEQYF; D gene: .; V gene: TRBV27; clone size: many; J gene: TRBJ2-7
CDR3 DNA: TGTGCCAGCAGTTTACTAAACAGGGGGCGGAGCGGGGAGCTGTTTTTT; CDR3 protein: CASSLLNRGRSGELFF; D gene: TRBD1; V gene: TRBV28; clone size: many; J gene: TRBJ2-2
CDR3 DNA: TGCGCCAGCAGCCAAGAGGCAGGGCTTGGGTACGAGCAGTACTTC; CDR3 protein: CASSQEAGLGYEQYF; D gene: .; V gene: TRBV4-3; clone size: many; J gene: TRBJ2-7
CDR3 DNA: TGTGCCAGTAGTCCCGGGACAGCCTACAATGAGCAGTTCTTC; CDR3 protein: CASSPGTAYNEQFF; D gene: TRBD1; V gene: TRBV19; clone size: many; J gene: TRBJ2-1
CDR3 DNA: TGTGCCAGCAGTTTTAGGGGGTACGAGCAGTACTTC; CDR3 protein: CASSFRGYEQYF; D gene: .; V gene: TRBV28; clone size: many; J gene: TRBJ2-7
CDR3 DNA: TGTGCCAGCAGCATGACTCCGGGGGAGCCTGCACAAGAGACCCAGTACTTC; CDR3 protein: CASSMTPGEPAQETQYF; D gene: .; V gene: TRBV11-2; clone size: .; J gene: TRBJ2-5
CDR3 DNA: TGTGCCAGCAGTTTTGGACACACGAACACTGAAGCTTTCTTT; CDR3 protein: CASSFGHTNTEAFF; D gene: .; V gene: TRBV6-2/TRBV6-3; clone size: many; J gene: TRBJ1-1
CDR3 DNA: TGTGCCAGCAGCCTATGGGAGGGACTAGCTGACACAGATACGCAGTATTTT; CDR3 protein: CASSLWEGLADTDTQYF; D gene: TRBD2; V gene: TRBV7-9; clone size: many; J gene: TRBJ2-3
CDR3 DNA: TGTGCCAGCACCGCTGGGGGCGGGTCCACTGAAGCTTTCTTT; CDR3 protein: CASTAGGGSTEAFF; D gene: .; V gene: TRBV5-6; clone size: many; J gene: TRBJ1-1
CDR3 DNA: TGTGCCAGCAGAGTACCTAGAAGATCCTACAATGAGCAGTTCTTC; CDR3 protein: CASRVPRRSYNEQFF; D gene: .; V gene: TRBV2; clone size: .; J gene: TRBJ2-1
CDR3 DNA: TGTGCCAGCAGTTCCACGGGACAGGGTTACGAAAAACTGTTATTT; CDR3 protein: CASSSTGQGYEKLLF; D gene: TRBD1; V gene: TRBV6-5; clone size: .; J gene: TRBJ1-4
CDR3 DNA: TGTGCCAGCAGCTTACCCAACTACAGGGCCGGTGAGCAGTTCTTC; CDR3 protein: CASSLPNYRAGEQFF; D gene: .; V gene: TRBV5-4; clone size: few; J gene: TRBJ2-1
CDR3 DNA: TGTGCCAGTAGTATCGGACAGGGCATATCCTACGAGCAGTACTTC; CDR3 protein: CASSIGQGISYEQYF; D gene: TRBD1; V gene: TRBV19; clone size: .; J gene: TRBJ2-7